Presented here are 29 T cell receptor beta chains from one specimen sequenced in a study of cytomegalovirus exposure and HLA in healthy donors. Vbeta (60) and Jbeta (13) primers were used in the PCR. TCRdb's copy holds only in-frame clones and misses some; the assay was immunoSEQ multiplex PCR. This sample's table reports about 53,000 clones. Sequenced input: PBMCs. Receptors were obtained from a man aged 18 to 29 in good health and CMV-seropositive.

The J gene is TRBJ1-1, the V gene TRBV5-6; no clear D. In germline, CDR1 is SGHDT, CDR2 YYEEEE. The CDR3 has 13 amino acids. Trimming shortened V by 4 bases and J by 6 bases, and 13 bases separated the two germline ends. CDR3 in DNA: TGTGCCAGCAGCAGGAGAGGGTGGTCTGAAGCTTTCTTT. It specifies CASSRRGWSEAFF.

The chain uses TRBV11-2 and TRBJ2-5; 8 bases map to TRBD1. The CDR3 totals 14 residues. Germline V gives CDR1 SGHAT, CDR2 FQNNGV. Unmatched junction bases numbered 7, after V lost 5 bases and J lost 5 bases. The CDR3, as DNA: TGTGCCAGCAGCCGTGACAGGGGCGGGGAGACCCAGTACTTC. Residues: CASSRDRGGETQYF.

The chain is built from TRBV29-1 and TRBJ1-3; no clear D. The CDR3 extends over 12 amino acids. Germline lookup yields CDR1 SQVTM and CDR2 ANQGSEA. V was clipped by 5 bases and J by 0 bases, with 5 bases between them. CDR3 residues: CSVRDSGNTIYF. For the CDR3, the DNA is TGCAGCGTTCGAGACTCTGGAAACACCATATATTTT.

The J gene is TRBJ2-7, the V gene TRBV7-9, with D possibly being TRBD2 (6 bases). CDR1 and CDR2 from the germline V gene are SEHNR and FQNEAQ (reference sequence). The CDR3 spans 14 residues. The ends were cut back, 1 base at V and 2 bases at J, with 9 bases in the middle. In DNA, the CDR3 is TGTGCCAGCAGCTTAGGGGACTGGACCTACGAGCAGTACTTC. This translates into CASSLGDWTYEQYF.

Points on this clone: Different DNA sequences within this sample yield the same CDR3. V gene TRBV7-8 combines with J gene TRBJ2-7; 7 bases line up with TRBD2. The V segment lost 5 bases and the J segment 4 bases; nucleotides outside the gene matches: 8. The V gene's germline CDR1 is SGHVS and CDR2 FQNEAQ. CDR3 size: 14 residues. The CDR3 sequence: CASSGLAGAYEQYF. CDR3 sequence (DNA): TGTGCCAGCAGCGGACTGGCGGGAGCGTACGAGCAGTACTTC.

The rearrangement joins TRBV5-6 to TRBJ2-5, with D uncertain. Trimming shortened V by 7 bases and J by 1 base, and 17 bases separated the two germline ends. CDR3 size: 15 residues. Germline-derived CDR1 and CDR2 are SGHDT and YYEEEE. CDR3 region: CASSPVNGLQETQYF. The CDR3 region has the DNA TGTGCCAGCTCCCCCGTAAATGGCCTCCAAGAGACCCAGTACTTC.

The chain employs TRBV19 and TRBJ2-7; D might be TRBD2 (6 bases). CDR3 length: 16 residues. The ends were cut back, 2 bases at V and 4 bases at J, with 18 bases in the middle. Germline assignment: CDR1 LNHDA and CDR2 SQIVND (reference sequence). CDR3 sequence reads: CASSIPGSGEAYEQYF. DNA for the CDR3: TGTGCCAGTAGTATACCCGGTTCGGGAGAGGCTTACGAGCAGTACTTC.

The gene calls are TRBV6-6 and TRBJ1-5; the D gene is possibly TRBD1 (6 bases). Germline V CDR1 and CDR2: MNHNY, SVGAGI (reference sequence). V was cut by 5 bases and J by 3 bases, with 14 bases left in between. The CDR3 runs 15 residues. This CDR3 reads CASSPQGRNNQPQHF. The CDR3 DNA is TGTGCCAGCAGTCCACAGGGTAGAAACAATCAGCCCCAGCATTTT.

The gene calls are TRBV27 and TRBJ2-7; a weak D match, TRBD1 (5 bases). This CDR3 is built from 13 residues. Between the trimmed V and J ends, which lost 5 bases and 6 bases, there was a span of 14 bases. Germline CDR1 MNHEY, CDR2 SMNVEV (reference sequence). In DNA, the CDR3 is TGTGCCAGCAGTCCCCAGGGCGTAAGCGAGCAGTACTTC. This translates into CASSPQGVSEQYF.

The chain combines TRBV7-8 with TRBJ2-3, with D perhaps matching TRBD2 (5 bases). The CDR3 covers 13 residues. In germline, CDR1 is SGHVS, CDR2 FQNEAQ. V was cut by 5 bases and J by 0 bases, with 6 bases left in between. The DNA for the CDR3 is TGTGCCAGCAGCGAGCGGAGCACAGATACGCAGTATTTT. Its translation: CASSERSTDTQYF.

The V gene is TRBV6-5, the J gene TRBJ1-2, with D perhaps TRBD1 (5 bases). The CDR3 spans 13 residues. V gave up 7 bases and J gave up 3 bases, with 12 bases separating them. In germline, CDR1 is MNHEY, CDR2 SVGAGI. The CDR3 loop reads CASTSGGYYGYTF. CDR3 DNA: TGTGCCAGCACTTCCGGGGGATACTATGGCTACACCTTC.

The chain links TRBV19 to TRBJ2-3; D not certain. This CDR3 comprises 14 residues. V lost 5 bases and J lost 1, with 10 bases in between. Germline V gene lookup returns CDR1 LNHDA and CDR2 SQIVND (reference sequence). CDR3 coding DNA: TGTGCCAGTAGTCCTTCGAGCGGCACAGATACGCAGTATTTT. Translating it yields CASSPSSGTDTQYF.

The chain combines TRBV28 with TRBJ1-1; possible D gene TRBD1, 5 bases. This CDR3 has 14 residues. Germline lookup yields CDR1 MDHEN and CDR2 SYDVKM. The germline V and J ends were trimmed by 6 bases and 6 bases, with 17 bases remaining between them. Here the CDR3 DNA reads TGTGCCAGCAGGGGGCCGTTCCCTCTCGCTGAAGCTTTCTTT. Its translation: CASRGPFPLAEAFF.

CDR3 sequence (DNA): TGTGCCAGTAGTCCAGGGTTGTCTCAGCCCCAGCATTTT. Residues: CASSPGLSQPQHF. This sequence joins TRBV19 and TRBJ1-5, with D perhaps matching TRBD1 (5 bases). Germline V gene data show CDR1 as LNHDA and CDR2 as SQIVND (reference sequence). V lost 5 bases and J lost 6, with 11 bases in between. There are 13 residues in the CDR3.

The CDR3 protein is CASSLRFGKNTEAFF. CDR3 coding DNA: TGTGCCAGCAGCTTGCGTTTCGGGAAGAACACTGAAGCTTTCTTT. The chain combines TRBV5-4 with TRBJ1-1; D is ambiguous. Deletions cut 1 base from V and 1 base from J, with 11 bases between. Germline-derived CDR1 and CDR2 are SGHNT and YYREEE (reference sequence). The CDR3 runs to 15 residues.

The gene calls are TRBV5-8 and TRBJ1-2, with TRBD1 identical over 7 bases. Per the germline V gene, CDR1 is SGHTS and CDR2 is YDEGEE. V was clipped by 4 bases and J by 2 bases; unmatched bases: 11. The CDR3 length is 16 residues. The CDR3 DNA reads TGTGCCAGCAGCCCCCGGGACAGAGGAGCGAACTATGGCTACACCTTC. The encoded protein is CASSPRDRGANYGYTF.

The chain employs TRBV5-6 and TRBJ1-2, with a weak D call TRBD1 (6 bases). The germline V gene encodes CDR1 SGHDT and CDR2 YYEEEE. The CDR3 extends over 13 amino acids. V was shortened by 2 bases and J by 4 bases, with 9 bases between the two germline ends. The CDR3 loop is CASSFTGTYGYTF. In nucleotides, the CDR3 is TGTGCCAGCAGCTTTACAGGGACCTATGGCTACACCTTC.

V gene TRBV11-3 combines with J gene TRBJ2-7, with D tentatively TRBD2 (6 bases). Looked up from germline, CDR1 is SGHNT and CDR2 is YENEEA. Trimming removed 1 base from V and 2 bases from J, with 12 bases in between. The CDR3 is made up of 15 amino acids. CDR3 coding DNA: TGTGCCAGCAGCTTAGGCGGGACGATGACCTACGAGCAGTACTTC. Residues: CASSLGGTMTYEQYF.

V is TRBV25-1 and J is TRBJ2-6, with D tentatively TRBD2 (5 bases). The CDR3 has 15 amino acids. Germline CDR1 and CDR2: MGHDK and SYGVNS. V dropped 2 bases and J dropped 1 base, with 6 bases sitting between them. CDR3 protein: CASSETGSGANVLTF. Written as DNA, the CDR3 is TGTGCCAGCAGTGAAACGGGGTCTGGGGCCAACGTCCTGACTTTC.

The chain has TRBV2 and TRBJ2-4; D remains unclear. Germline V gene lookup returns CDR1 SNHLY and CDR2 FYNNEI. The CDR3 is 13 residues long. V lost 5 bases and J lost 6, with 11 bases in between. CDR3 residues: CASSLRLVNIQYF. The CDR3 bases are TGTGCCAGCAGTTTACGACTTGTAAACATTCAGTACTTC.

The chain recombines TRBV10-3 with TRBJ1-2; 8 bases are shared with TRBD1. Germline lookup yields CDR1 ENHRY and CDR2 SYGVKD. CDR3 length: 14 amino acids. J lost 5 bases, V lost 6 bases, and 8 bases had no gene match. CDR3 residues: CAIRDGQGGYGYTF. CDR3 DNA: TGTGCCATCAGGGATGGACAGGGCGGTTATGGCTACACCTTC.

This chain joins TRBV4-1 and TRBJ1-5; TRBD1 matches 8 bases. Germline V lookup: CDR1 MGHRA, CDR2 YSYEKL. The CDR3 covers 15 residues. J was trimmed by 2 bases and V by 2 bases; bases with no gene match: 2. This chain's CDR3 is CASSQSGQGNQPQHF. The CDR3 bases are TGCGCCAGCAGCCAATCGGGACAGGGCAATCAGCCCCAGCATTTT.

The chain joins TRBV10-1 to TRBJ2-7; no definite D call. The CDR3 has 14 amino acids. Germline CDR1 and CDR2: WNHNN and SYGVQD (reference sequence). V was clipped by 0 bases and J by 5 bases, with 11 bases between them. The CDR3 sequence is CASSESRPDNEQYF. The CDR3 region has the DNA TGCGCCAGCAGTGAGTCTAGGCCTGACAACGAGCAGTACTTC.

This chain uses TRBV6-5 with TRBJ2-5; tentatively, D is TRBD1 (5 bases). CDR1 and CDR2 (germline): MNHEY, SVGAGI. The CDR3 has 13 residues. The ends were cut back, 2 bases at V and 4 bases at J, with 8 bases in the middle. The CDR3 bases are TGTGCCAGCAGTTACATTCAGGGAGAGACCCAGTACTTC. This codes for CASSYIQGETQYF.

The V and J genes are TRBV5-4 and TRBJ2-7; perhaps TRBD1 as D (5 bases). V lost 4 bases and J lost 5, with 22 bases in between. Germline V gene data show CDR1 as SGHNT and CDR2 as YYREEE (reference sequence). The length of the CDR3 is 16 residues. CDR3 amino acids: CASSDGFAGIRDEQYF. DNA of the CDR3: TGTGCCAGCAGCGACGGGTTCGCAGGGATCAGGGACGAGCAGTACTTC.

J is TRBJ2-7 and V is TRBV27; TRBD1 aligns across 8 bases. Germline values: CDR1 MNHEY, CDR2 SMNVEV (reference sequence). V was clipped by 4 bases and J by 0 bases; unmatched bases: 8. This CDR3 is built from 16 residues. CDR3 nucleotides: TGTGCCAGCAGTTCCGCCCCGGGACAGGACTCCTACGAGCAGTACTTC. It translates to CASSSAPGQDSYEQYF.

The J gene is TRBJ2-7, the V gene TRBV18; TRBD1 agrees at 8 bases. Germline assignment: CDR1 KGHSH and CDR2 LQKENI. The CDR3 length is 17 residues. V lost 3 bases, J lost 4 bases, and 14 bases stayed unmatched. In DNA form, the CDR3 reads TGTGCCAGCTCACCCCTAGGACAGGGAGGCCCCTCTTACGAGCAGTACTTC. Translating it yields CASSPLGQGGPSYEQYF.

This chain joins TRBV19 and TRBJ2-2; 9 nucleotides match TRBD2. The V and J ends lost 4 bases and 5 bases, in that order; junction bases with no gene match: 8. Germline V gives CDR1 LNHDA, CDR2 SQIVND (reference sequence). CDR3 length: 16 amino acids. The CDR3 DNA follows: TGTGCCAGTAGTAGTCCTAGCGGGGCCGGGACCGGGGAGCTGTTTTTT. Translated: CASSSPSGAGTGELFF. The whole variable domain, filled in from reference TRBV19 and TRBJ2-2, reads DGGITQSPKYLFRKEGQNVTLSCEQNLNHDAMYWYRQDPGQGLRLIYYSQIVNDFQKGDIAEGYSVSREKKESFPLTVTSAQKNPTAFYLCASSSPSGAGTGELFFGEGSRLTVL.

The CDR3 DNA follows: TGCGCCAGCAGCTTGGTGGGGGATACTTGGGAGGACCAGTACTTC. Its translation is CASSLVGDTWEDQYF. The V and J genes are TRBV5-1 and TRBJ2-5; tentatively, D is TRBD2 (6 bases). The CDR3 loop spans 15 amino acids. Germline V gives CDR1 SGHRS, CDR2 YFSETQ. Trimming took 0 bases from V and 10 from J, leaving 19 bases between them.